This TCR beta chain is from a study of cytomegalovirus exposure and HLA in healthy donors. At sampling all donors were nominally healthy, likely with unrecorded immune exposures. V lost 2 bases, J lost 5 bases, and 2 bases stayed unmatched. Germline CDR1 reads SGHRS; CDR2 reads YFSETQ. The CDR3 extends over 13 amino acids. Use of 60 Vbeta and 13 Jbeta primers characterized the PCR. The data were produced by immunoSEQ multiplex PCR, yet TCRdb's version contains in-frame clones alone and is incomplete. The sample gives about 150,000 clones, roughly 64% of which show up once; about 3% is in the top ten. A word on this clone: Other DNA sequences in this sample translate to the same CDR3.

The rearrangement links TRBV5-1 to TRBJ1-1; 8 nucleotides agree with TRBD1. The clonotype was recovered from a woman under 40 in good health and CMV-seropositive. The sequencing input was PBMCs. CDR3: CASSFQGATEAFF. Here the CDR3 DNA reads TGCGCCAGCAGCTTTCAGGGGGCGACTGAAGCTTTCTTT.